This section outlines one T cell receptor (beta chain) sequence together with its context. What it binds is unknown. One junction end does not reproduce the germline sequence, and a read error may be involved. Each donor was healthy, and each was a bone marrow donor. CDR3 length: 16 amino acids. Germline-derived CDR1 and CDR2 are KGHSH and LQKENI. This specimen belongs to a study of cytomegalovirus exposure and HLA in healthy donors. Overall study context: Roughly 80 million unique TCRs from HLA-typed donors made up an early data release. Genetic ancestry analysis placed over 65% of the approximately 400 donors that were genotyped in the Caucasian-associated cluster. Study results and caveats: Later work found most CMV-associated TCR beta chains apparently HLA-restricted.

The primer mix had 60 Vbeta and 13 Jbeta primers. Some clones are missing from TCRdb's copy, which holds only in-frame ones; the method was immunoSEQ multiplex PCR. The profile shows under 85,000 clones, around 76% of them singletons. V is TRBV18 and J is TRBJ2-1; 8 bases fit TRBD2. Input material: PBMCs. This clonotype was obtained from a man aged 35-49 years in good health and CMV-seronegative. CDR3 residues: CTSSPPGLGTSNEQFF. CDR3 coding DNA: TGTACCAGCTCACCCCCGGGACTAGGGACTTCCAATGAGCAGTTCTTC.